The sequence of this T cell receptor beta chain was determined in a study of OX40 agonist ivuxolimab in advanced cancers. Notes on the study in general: Part of the nonresponder group also had normalized T-cell clonal expansion that was low.

In regard to this clone: No antigen is known for it.

This CDR3 is 15 amino acids long. CDR1 and CDR2 from the germline V gene are MGHRA and YSYEKL. Trimming stripped 1 base from V and 3 bases from J, with 11 bases between. TCRdb keeps only in-frame clones here, not all; method: immunoSEQ multiplex PCR. The repertoire holds some 50,000 clones, with about 81% as singletons. This sample comprised CD4+ or CD8+ T cells sorted from blood, obtained in a trial of the OX40 agonist ivuxolimab. V and J are TRBV4-1 and TRBJ2-3; tentatively, D is TRBD2 (7 bases). The TCR sequence derives from an adult with an advanced solid tumor such as melanoma, head and neck, liver or kidney cancer. The DNA for the CDR3 is TGCGCCAGCAGCCAAGCGGGGGGCGGAACAGATACGCAGTATTTT. Protein sequence: CASSQAGGGTDTQYF.